The T cell receptor beta chain under discussion was sequenced for a study of T-cell reconstitution after alpha-beta-depleted transplantation in children. This clonotype was picked up many times. One junction end does not reproduce the germline sequence, and a read error may be involved. Preparation of the TCRbeta library was carried out with unique molecular identifiers. TCRdb used MiXCR to reprocess the PCR reads, holding one entry per CDR3 protein. The sample has about half a million distinct CDR3 sequences; around 12% are singletons. The CDR3 has 14 residues. Germline CDR1 MNHEY, CDR2 SVGAGI. This clonotype was obtained from a human donor who donated a stem cell graft to a child with combined immunodeficiency. The source was PBMCs from the stem cell graft donor, collected from the stem cell graft. V gene TRBV6-5 combines with J gene TRBJ2-5, with TRBD1 matching 8 bases. Written as DNA, the CDR3 is TGTGCCAGCAGTTACTCGGTCTTAGGACAGGGTTCTTTCTTC. It encodes CASSYSVLGQGSFF.